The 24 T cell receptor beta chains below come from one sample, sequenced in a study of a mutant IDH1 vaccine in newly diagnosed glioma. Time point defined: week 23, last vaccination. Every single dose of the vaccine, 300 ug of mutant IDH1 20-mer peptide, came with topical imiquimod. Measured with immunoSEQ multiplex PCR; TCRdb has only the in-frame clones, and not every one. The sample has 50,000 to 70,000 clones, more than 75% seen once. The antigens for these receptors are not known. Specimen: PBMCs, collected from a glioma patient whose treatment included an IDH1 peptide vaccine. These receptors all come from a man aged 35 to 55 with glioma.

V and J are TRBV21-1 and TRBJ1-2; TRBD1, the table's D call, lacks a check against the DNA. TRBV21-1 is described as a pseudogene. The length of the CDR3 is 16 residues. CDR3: CASSTLFGQTNYGYTF. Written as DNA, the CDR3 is TGTGCCAGCAGCACGCTTTTCGGACAGACTAACTATGGCTACACCTTC.

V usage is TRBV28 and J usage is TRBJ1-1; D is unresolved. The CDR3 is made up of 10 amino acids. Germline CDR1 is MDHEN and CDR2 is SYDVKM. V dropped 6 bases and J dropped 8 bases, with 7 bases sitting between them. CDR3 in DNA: TGTGCCAGCAGACGAGCCGAAGCTTTCTTT. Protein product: CASRRAEAFF.

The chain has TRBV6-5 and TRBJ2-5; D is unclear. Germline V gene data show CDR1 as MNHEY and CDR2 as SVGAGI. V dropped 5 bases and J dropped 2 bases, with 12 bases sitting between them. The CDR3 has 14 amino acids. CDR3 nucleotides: TGTGCCAGCAGTGAGCCCCAGGAGCAAGAGACCCAGTACTTC. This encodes CASSEPQEQETQYF.

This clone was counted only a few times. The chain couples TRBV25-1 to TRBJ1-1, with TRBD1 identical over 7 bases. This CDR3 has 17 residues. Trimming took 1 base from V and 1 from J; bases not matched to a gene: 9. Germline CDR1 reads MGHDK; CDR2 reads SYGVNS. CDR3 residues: CASSEFRLGGGNTEAFF. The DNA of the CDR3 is TGTGCCAGCAGTGAATTTAGGTTAGGGGGCGGGAACACTGAAGCTTTCTTT.

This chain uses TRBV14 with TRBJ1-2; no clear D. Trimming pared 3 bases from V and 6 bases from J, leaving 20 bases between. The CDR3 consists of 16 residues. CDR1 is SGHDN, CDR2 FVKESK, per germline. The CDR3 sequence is CASSHLPGPWIDGYTF. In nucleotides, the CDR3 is TGTGCCAGCAGCCACCTGCCCGGTCCTTGGATAGATGGCTACACCTTC.

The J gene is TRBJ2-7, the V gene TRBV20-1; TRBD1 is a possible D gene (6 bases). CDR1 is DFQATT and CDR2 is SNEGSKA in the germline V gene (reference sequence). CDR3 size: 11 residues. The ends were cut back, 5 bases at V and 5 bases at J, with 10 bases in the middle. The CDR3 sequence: CSALQGDEQYF. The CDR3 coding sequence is TGCAGTGCTCTACAGGGAGACGAGCAGTACTTC.

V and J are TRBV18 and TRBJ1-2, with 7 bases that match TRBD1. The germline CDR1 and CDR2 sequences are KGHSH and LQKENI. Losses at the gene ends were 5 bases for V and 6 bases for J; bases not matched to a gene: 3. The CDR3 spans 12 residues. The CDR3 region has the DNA TGTGCCAGCTCATCCGGACAGGATGGCTACACCTTC. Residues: CASSSGQDGYTF.

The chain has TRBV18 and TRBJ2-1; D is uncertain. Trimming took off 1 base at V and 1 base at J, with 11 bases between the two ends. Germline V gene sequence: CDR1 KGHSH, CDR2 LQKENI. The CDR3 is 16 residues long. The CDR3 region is CASSPLTALSYNEQFF. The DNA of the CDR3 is TGTGCCAGCTCACCACTTACAGCCCTATCCTACAATGAGCAGTTCTTC.

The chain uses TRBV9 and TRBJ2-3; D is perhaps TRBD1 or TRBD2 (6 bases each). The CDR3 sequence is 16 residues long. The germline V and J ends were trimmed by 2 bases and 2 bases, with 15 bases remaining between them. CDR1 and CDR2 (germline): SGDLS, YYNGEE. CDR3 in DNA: TGTGCCAGCAGCGTTACAGGGTCGGGGGTCACAGATACGCAGTATTTT. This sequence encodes CASSVTGSGVTDTQYF. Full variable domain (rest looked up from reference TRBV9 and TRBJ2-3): DSGVTQTPKHLITATGQRVTLRCSPRSGDLSVYWYQQSLDQGLQFLIQYYNGEERAKGNILERFSAQQFPDLHSELNLSSLELGDSALYFCASSVTGSGVTDTQYFGPGTRLTVL.

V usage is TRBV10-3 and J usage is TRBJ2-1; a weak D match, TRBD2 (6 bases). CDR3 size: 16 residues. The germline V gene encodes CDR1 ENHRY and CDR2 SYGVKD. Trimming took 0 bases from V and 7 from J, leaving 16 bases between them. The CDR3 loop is CAISESEGVLLNEQFF. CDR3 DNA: TGTGCCATCAGTGAGTCGGAGGGTGTTCTGCTGAATGAGCAGTTCTTC.

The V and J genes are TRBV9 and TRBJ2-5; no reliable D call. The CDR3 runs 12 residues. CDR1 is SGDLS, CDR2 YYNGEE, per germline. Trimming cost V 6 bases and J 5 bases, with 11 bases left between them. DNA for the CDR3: TGTGCCAGCAACAAAAAAGAGGAGACCCAGTACTTC. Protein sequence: CASNKKEETQYF.

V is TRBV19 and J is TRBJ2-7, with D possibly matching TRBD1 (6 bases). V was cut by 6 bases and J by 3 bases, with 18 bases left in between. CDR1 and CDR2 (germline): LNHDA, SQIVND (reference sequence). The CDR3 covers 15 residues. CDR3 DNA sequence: TGTGCCAGTAGCACAGGGTCAGGCCGGGGCTACGAGCAGTACTTC. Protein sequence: CASSTGSGRGYEQYF.

The CDR3 nucleotides are TGTGCCAGCAGTTTACATACAGGGACCACTGAAGCTTTCTTT. Translated: CASSLHTGTTEAFF. The rearrangement joins TRBV6-4 to TRBJ1-1, with D possibly being TRBD1 (6 bases). V was shortened by 5 bases and J by 4 bases, with 14 bases between the two germline ends. CDR1 MRHNA and CDR2 SNTAGT come from the germline V gene. The CDR3 is 14 residues long.

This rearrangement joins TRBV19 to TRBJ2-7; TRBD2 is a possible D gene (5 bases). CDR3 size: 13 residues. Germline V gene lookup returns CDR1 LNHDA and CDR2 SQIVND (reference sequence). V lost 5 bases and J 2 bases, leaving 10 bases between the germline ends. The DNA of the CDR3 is TGTGCCAGTAGTCCTTTCGGGACCTACGAGCAGTACTTC. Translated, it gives CASSPFGTYEQYF.

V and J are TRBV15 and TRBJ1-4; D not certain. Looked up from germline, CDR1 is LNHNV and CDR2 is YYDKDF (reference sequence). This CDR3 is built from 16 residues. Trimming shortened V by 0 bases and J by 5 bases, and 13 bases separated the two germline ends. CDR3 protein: CATSRDPGSSNEKLFF. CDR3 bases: TGTGCCACCAGCAGAGATCCCGGGAGTTCCAATGAAAAACTGTTTTTT.

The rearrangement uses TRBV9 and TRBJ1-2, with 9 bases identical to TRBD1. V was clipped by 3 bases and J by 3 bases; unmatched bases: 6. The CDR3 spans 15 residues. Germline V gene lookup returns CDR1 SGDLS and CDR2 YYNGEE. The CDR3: CASSAGTGLDYGYTF. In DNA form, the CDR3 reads TGTGCCAGCAGCGCGGGGACAGGGCTTGACTATGGCTACACCTTC.

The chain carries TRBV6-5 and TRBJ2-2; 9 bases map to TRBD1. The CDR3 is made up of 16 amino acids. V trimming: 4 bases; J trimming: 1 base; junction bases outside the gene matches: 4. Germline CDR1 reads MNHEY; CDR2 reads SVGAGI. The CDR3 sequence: CASSSPGQGNTGELFF. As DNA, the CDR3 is TGTGCCAGCAGTTCCCCGGGACAGGGGAACACCGGGGAGCTGTTTTTT.

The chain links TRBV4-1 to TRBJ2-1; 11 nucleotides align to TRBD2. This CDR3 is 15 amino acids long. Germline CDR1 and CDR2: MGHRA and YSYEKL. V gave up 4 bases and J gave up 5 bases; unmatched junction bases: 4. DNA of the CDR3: TGCGCCAGCAGCCGAGGGACTAGCGGTGACAATGAGCAGTTCTTC. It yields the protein CASSRGTSGDNEQFF.

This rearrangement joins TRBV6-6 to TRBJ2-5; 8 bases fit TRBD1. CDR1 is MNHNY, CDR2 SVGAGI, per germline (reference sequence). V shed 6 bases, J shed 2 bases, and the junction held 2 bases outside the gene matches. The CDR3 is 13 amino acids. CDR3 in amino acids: CASSRDRQETQYF. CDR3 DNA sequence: TGTGCCAGCAGCCGGGACAGGCAAGAGACCCAGTACTTC.

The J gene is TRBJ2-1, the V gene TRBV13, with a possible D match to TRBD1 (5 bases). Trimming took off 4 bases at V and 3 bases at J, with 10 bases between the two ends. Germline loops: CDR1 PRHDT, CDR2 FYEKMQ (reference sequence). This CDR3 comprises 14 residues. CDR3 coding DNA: TGTGCCAGCAGCTCAAGCAGGGTCTACAATGAGCAGTTCTTC. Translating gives CASSSSRVYNEQFF.

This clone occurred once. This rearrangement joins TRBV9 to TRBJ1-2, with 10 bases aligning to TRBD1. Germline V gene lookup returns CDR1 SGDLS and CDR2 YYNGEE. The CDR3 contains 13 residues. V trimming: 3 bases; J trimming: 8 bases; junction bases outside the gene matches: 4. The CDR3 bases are TGTGCCAGCAGCGGACAGGGGGCACGGGGCTACACCTTC. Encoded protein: CASSGQGARGYTF.

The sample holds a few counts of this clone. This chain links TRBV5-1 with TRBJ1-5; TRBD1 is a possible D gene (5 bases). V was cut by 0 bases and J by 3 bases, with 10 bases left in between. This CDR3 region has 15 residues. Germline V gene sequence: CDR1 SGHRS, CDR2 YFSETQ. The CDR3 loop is CASSLGDLPNQPQHF. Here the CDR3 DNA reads TGCGCCAGCAGCTTGGGGGACCTCCCCAATCAGCCCCAGCATTTT.

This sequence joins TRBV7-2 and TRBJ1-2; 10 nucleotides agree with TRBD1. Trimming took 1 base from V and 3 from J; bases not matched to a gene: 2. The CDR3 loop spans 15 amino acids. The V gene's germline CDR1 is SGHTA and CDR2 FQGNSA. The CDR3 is CASSLVGTGDYGYTF. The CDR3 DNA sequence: TGTGCCAGCAGCTTAGTTGGGACAGGGGACTATGGCTACACCTTC. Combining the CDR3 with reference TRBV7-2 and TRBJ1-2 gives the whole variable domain GAGVSQSPSNKVTEKGKDVELRCDPISGHTALYWYRQSLGQGLEFLIYFQGNSAPDKSGLPSDRFSAERTGGSVSTLTIQRTQQEDSAVYLCASSLVGTGDYGYTFGSGTRLTVV.

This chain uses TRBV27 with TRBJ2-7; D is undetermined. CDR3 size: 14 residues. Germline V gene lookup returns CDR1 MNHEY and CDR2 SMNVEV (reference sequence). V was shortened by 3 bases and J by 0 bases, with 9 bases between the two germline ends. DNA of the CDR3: TGTGCCAGCAGTTTGGGCAGGTACTCCTACGAGCAGTACTTC. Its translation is CASSLGRYSYEQYF.